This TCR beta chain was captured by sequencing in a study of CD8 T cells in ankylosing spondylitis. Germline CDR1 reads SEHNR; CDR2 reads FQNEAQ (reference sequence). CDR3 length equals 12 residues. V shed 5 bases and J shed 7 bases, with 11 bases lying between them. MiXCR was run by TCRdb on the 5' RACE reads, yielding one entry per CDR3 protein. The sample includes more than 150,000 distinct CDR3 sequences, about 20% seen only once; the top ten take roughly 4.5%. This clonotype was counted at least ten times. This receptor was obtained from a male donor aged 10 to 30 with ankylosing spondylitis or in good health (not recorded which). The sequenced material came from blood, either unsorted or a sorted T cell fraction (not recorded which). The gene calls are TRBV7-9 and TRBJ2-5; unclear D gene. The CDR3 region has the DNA TGTGCCAGCAGCCCCGGGTTTGCGACCCAGTACTTC. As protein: CASSPGFATQYF.